The 7 T cell receptor beta chains below were found in one sample sequenced in a study of T cell clonality in common variable immunodeficiency. Assay: immunoSEQ multiplex PCR; the TCRdb copy retains only in-frame clones and omits some. Recorded here are about 44,000 clones, with no singletons, and the ten leading clones hold about 9.4%. The source material was peripheral blood mononuclear cells. Receptor source: a person between 18 and 75 years old in good health.

This clone was observed at least ten times. The CDR3 end is not reached by the read, which stops 3 residues before it; the germline J gene fills it in. This sequence joins TRBV4-1 and TRBJ2-5; D perhaps matches TRBD1 (6 bases). Deletions cut 1 base from V and 5 bases from J, with 20 bases between. The CDR3 loop spans 17 amino acids. Germline lookup yields CDR1 MGHRA and CDR2 YSYEKL. The sequenced part of the CDR3 DNA is TGCGCCAGCAGCCAAGTGGCCAGGGGACCCAACAGCGAGACC. This sequence encodes CASSQVARGPNSET. The complete CDR3 reads CASSQVARGPNSETQYF.

This clone occurred many times. From the germline J gene comes the end of the CDR3, since the read stops 3 residues before it. J is TRBJ2-5 and V is TRBV20-1; TRBD2 agrees at 10 bases. Trimming cost V 5 bases and J 5 bases; bases outside gene matches: 11. The CDR3 runs 15 residues. The germline CDR1 and CDR2 sequences are DFQATT and SNEGSKA (reference sequence). The CDR3 protein is CSAPDFSGGRETQYF. The sequenced part of the CDR3 DNA is TGCAGTGCTCCAGACTTTAGCGGGGGGAGGGAGACC.

This clone has ten or more counts. The DNA read from the CDR3 is TGCGCCAGCAGCTTGATCTCCGGGGACAAACAAGAGACC. It yields the protein CASSLISGDKQET. The whole CDR3 protein reads CASSLISGDKQETQYF. This chain links TRBV5-1 with TRBJ2-5; D is possibly TRBD1 (6 bases). The read ends 3 residues shy of where the CDR3 ends; the end is completed using the germline J gene. Germline V lookup: CDR1 SGHRS, CDR2 YFSETQ. The V end lost 1 base, the J end lost 2 bases, and 15 bases lay between the germline ends. This CDR3 comprises 16 residues.

This clone was observed a handful of times. The read halts 3 residues ahead of the CDR3 end, with the missing end drawn from the germline J gene. V gene TRBV19 combines with J gene TRBJ2-1; D is unclear. Germline CDR1 LNHDA, CDR2 SQIVND (reference sequence). Trimming cost V 7 bases and J 3 bases, with 19 bases left between them. The CDR3 length is 16 residues. Incomplete CDR3 DNA: TGTGCCAGTACCCCCCCGCGGTACGCCGACTACAATGAG. Translation gives CASTPPRYADYNE. The whole CDR3 protein is CASTPPRYADYNEQFF. The full variable domain, completed using reference TRBV19 and TRBJ2-1, is DGGITQSPKYLFRKEGQNVTLSCEQNLNHDAMYWYRQDPGQGLRLIYYSQIVNDFQKGDIAEGYSVSREKKESFPLTVTSAQKNPTAFYLCASTPPRYADYNEQFFGPGTRLTVL.

This clone was picked up many times. The read ends 3 residues early relative to the CDR3; the germline J gene fills the gap. The gene calls are TRBV4-2 and TRBJ2-2; 11 bases agree with TRBD2. J was trimmed by 3 bases and V by 2 bases; bases with no gene match: 2. CDR3 length equals 16 residues. Germline V gene sequence: CDR1 LGHNA, CDR2 YNFKEQ. The CDR3 region is CASSQLAGGDTGELFF. Incomplete CDR3 DNA: TGTGCCAGCAGCCAATTAGCGGGGGGGGACACCGGGGAG.

The sample holds many counts of this clone. From the germline J gene comes the end of the CDR3, since the read stops 3 residues before it. J is TRBJ2-7 and V is TRBV5-1; the D gene is possibly TRBD2 (5 bases). Per germline, CDR1 SGHRS and CDR2 YFSETQ. Trimming removed 0 bases at V and 3 bases at J, with 10 bases between. This CDR3 comprises 14 residues. CDR3 DNA, as far as it was read: TGCGCCAGCAGCTTGGCCTCGGGGATCTACGAG. It yields the protein CASSLASGIYE. The full CDR3 is CASSLASGIYEQYF.

This clone occurred many times. From the germline J gene comes the end of the CDR3, since the read stops 3 residues before it. The rearrangement uses TRBV28 and TRBJ1-1; TRBD1 might be the D (5 bases). The V gene's germline CDR1 is MDHEN and CDR2 SYDVKM. The V end was cut by 6 bases, the J end by 1 base, with 15 bases between. The CDR3 is 15 residues long. The sequenced CDR3 bases are TGTGCCAGCAGCTCGGGGGGATCCGGGAACACTGAA. Translating it yields CASSSGGSGNTE. The whole CDR3 reads CASSSGGSGNTEAFF.